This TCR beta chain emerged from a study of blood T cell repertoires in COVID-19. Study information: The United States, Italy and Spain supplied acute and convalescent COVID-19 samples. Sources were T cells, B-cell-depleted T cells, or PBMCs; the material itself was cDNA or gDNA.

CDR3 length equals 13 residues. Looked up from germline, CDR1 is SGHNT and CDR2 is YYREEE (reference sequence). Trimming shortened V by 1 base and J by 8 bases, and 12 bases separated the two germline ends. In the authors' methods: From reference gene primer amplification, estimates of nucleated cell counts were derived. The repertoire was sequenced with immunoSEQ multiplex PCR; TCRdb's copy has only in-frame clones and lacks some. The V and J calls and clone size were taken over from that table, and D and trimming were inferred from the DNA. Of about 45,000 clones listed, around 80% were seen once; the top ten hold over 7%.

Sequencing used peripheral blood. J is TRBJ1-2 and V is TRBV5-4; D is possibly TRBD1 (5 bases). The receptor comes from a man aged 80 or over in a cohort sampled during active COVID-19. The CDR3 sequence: CASSLWGGEGYTF. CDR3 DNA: TGTGCCAGCAGCTTGTGGGGGGGAGAGGGCTACACCTTC.